These 9 T cell receptor beta chains originate from one sample sequenced in a study of metastatic and nonmetastatic thyroid tumors. TCRdb recomputed clones from the PCR reads via MiXCR. The sample has tens of thousands of clones, approximately 12% seen once; the top ten hold approximately 8.8%. Thyroid surgery had not been preceded by any treatment in any patient. The sequenced material came from tumor tissue. The receptor source for this set is a female donor with papillary thyroid cancer or a benign thyroid nodule (not recorded which). Some clones in this sample may be carry-over from other donors' samples.

As concerns this clone: The junction differs from germline at one of its ends, possibly a read error. The chain links TRBV7-2 to TRBJ1-1; D unclear. The germline V gene has CDR1 SGHTA and CDR2 FQGNSA. The CDR3 contains 14 residues. CDR3 loop: CVSSLRSLNTEAFF. DNA of the CDR3: TGTGTCAGCAGCTTAAGGAGCCTAAACACTGAAGCTTTCTTT.

This clone was observed at least ten times. The rearrangement links TRBV6-5 to TRBJ2-4, with a weak D call TRBD2 (6 bases). V was shortened by 2 bases and J by 4 bases, with 12 bases between the two germline ends. The CDR3 length is 15 residues. Germline V gene lookup returns CDR1 MNHEY and CDR2 SVGAGI. In nucleotides, the CDR3 is TGTGCCAGCAGTTACACCTTTGGGGGGAAAAACATTCAGTACTTC. It codes for CASSYTFGGKNIQYF.

This clone has at least ten counts. The chain employs TRBV5-1 and TRBJ2-7; tentative D call: TRBD1 (6 bases). Germline CDR1 and CDR2: SGHRS and YFSETQ. The CDR3 sequence is 14 residues long. V was trimmed by 4 bases and J by 0 bases, leaving 11 bases between them. The CDR3 sequence: CASSGDTVSYEQYF. As DNA, the CDR3 is TGCGCCAGCAGCGGGGACACCGTCTCCTACGAGCAGTACTTC.

This clone was recorded at least ten times. This chain connects TRBV6-1 to TRBJ2-2; D gene unclear. The CDR3 has 13 amino acids. V dropped 6 bases and J dropped 0 bases, with 5 bases sitting between them. Germline-derived CDR1 and CDR2 are MNHNS and SASEGT. This CDR3 is CASRRANTGELFF. CDR3 nucleotide sequence: TGTGCCAGCAGGCGAGCGAACACCGGGGAGCTGTTTTTT.

The J gene is TRBJ2-1, the V gene TRBV12-3 or TRBV12-4; 14 nucleotides line up with TRBD2. There are 13 residues in the CDR3. The trim removed 7 bases at V and 9 bases at J, leaving 2 bases unmatched. CDR3 residues: CASTGTSGGEQFF. The CDR3 DNA reads as TGTGCCAGCACGGGGACTAGCGGGGGTGAGCAGTTCTTC.

This clone has ten or more counts. The V gene is TRBV4-1, the J gene TRBJ2-7; D gene unclear. The CDR3 has 13 residues. Germline CDR1 and CDR2: MGHRA and YSYEKL. The germline V and J ends were trimmed by 0 bases and 3 bases, with 6 bases remaining between them. The CDR3 DNA reads as TGCGCCAGCAGCCAAGATGTCAGCTACGAGCAGTACTTC. This codes for CASSQDVSYEQYF.

This clone appeared many times. The chain is built from TRBV28 and TRBJ2-2; 7 bases map to TRBD2. Trimming removed 1 base from V and 1 base from J; junction bases left unmatched: 6. Per germline, CDR1 MDHEN and CDR2 SYDVKM. The CDR3 is made up of 17 amino acids. This chain's CDR3 is CASSLSGLAENTGELFF. In DNA form, the CDR3 reads TGTGCCAGCAGTTTATCGGGCCTAGCGGAGAACACCGGGGAGCTGTTTTTT.

Regarding this clone: One junction end does not reproduce the germline sequence, and a read error may be involved. This chain joins TRBV20-1 and TRBJ2-7; D could derive from TRBD1 or TRBD2 (6 bases each). Germline V gene lookup returns CDR1 DFQATT and CDR2 SNEGSKA (reference sequence). This CDR3 is built from 15 residues. DNA for the CDR3: TGCAGTGCTGCCATACTAGAGGGGGGATTCTACGAGCTGTACTTC. Protein: CSAAILEGGFYELYF.

The table lists this clone with many counts. V and J are TRBV29-1 and TRBJ2-1; TRBD2 agrees at 8 bases. With 5 bases clipped from V and 3 bases from J, the junction kept 6 bases outside the gene matches. Per the germline V gene, CDR1 is SQVTM and CDR2 is ANQGSEA. This CDR3 has 14 amino acids. As DNA, the CDR3 is TGCAGCGTTCAATTTGGGACTAGCTACAATGAGCAGTTCTTC. Translated: CSVQFGTSYNEQFF.